What follows is one TCR beta chain and its context. Its antigen is as yet unknown. Assay used: immunoSEQ multiplex PCR; TCRdb lists only in-frame clones, some missing. The sample shows roughly 76,000 clones, 80% of them seen only once. This specimen belongs to a study of T cells in localized non-small cell lung cancer. Losses at the gene ends were 5 bases for V and 4 bases for J; bases not matched to a gene: 10. The CDR3 contains 16 residues. Germline CDR1 is SGHAT and CDR2 is FQNNGV. Study conclusions and caveats: In adjacent lung, a median roughly 53 of the top 100 tumor clones were found.

This sequence joins TRBV11-2 and TRBJ2-7, with 11 bases lining up with TRBD1. This receptor was obtained from a man aged 35 to 70 with stage II squamous cell lung carcinoma. Material: PBMCs, obtained before any cancer treatment. CDR3 amino acids: CASSMGQGGTGYEQYF. The CDR3 region has the DNA TGTGCCAGCAGCATGGGACAGGGGGGCACAGGTTACGAGCAGTACTTC.